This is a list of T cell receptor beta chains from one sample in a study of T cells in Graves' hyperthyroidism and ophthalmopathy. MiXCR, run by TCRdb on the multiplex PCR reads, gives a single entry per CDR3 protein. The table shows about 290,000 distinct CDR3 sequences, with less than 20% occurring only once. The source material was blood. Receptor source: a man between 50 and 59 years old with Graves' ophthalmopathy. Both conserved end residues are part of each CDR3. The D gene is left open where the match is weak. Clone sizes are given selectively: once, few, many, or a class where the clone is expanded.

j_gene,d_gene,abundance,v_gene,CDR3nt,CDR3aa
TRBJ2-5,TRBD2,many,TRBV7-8,TGTGCCAGCAGCTTACGGTCGACTAGCGGGAGAAAGACCCAGTACTTC,CASSLRSTSGRKTQYF
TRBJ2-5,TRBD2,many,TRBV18,TGTGCCAGCTCACCTGCTAGCGGGAGAGGAGAGACCCAGTACTTC,CASSPASGRGETQYF
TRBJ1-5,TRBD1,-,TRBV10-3,TGTGCCATCAGTACAGGGGGCGGCAATCAGCCCCAGCATTTT,CAISTGGGNQPQHF
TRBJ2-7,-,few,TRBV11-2,TGTGCCAGCAGCAGAGGTGGGGGGCCTACCTACGAGCAGTACTTC,CASSRGGGPTYEQYF
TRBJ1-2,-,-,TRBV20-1,TGCAGTGCTATCCAGTCCAGCACCGACTATGGCTACACCTTC,CSAIQSSTDYGYTF
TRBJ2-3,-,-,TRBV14,TGTGCCAGCAGCCAACCACTGGAGGGATTAGATACGCAGTATTTT,CASSQPLEGLDTQYF
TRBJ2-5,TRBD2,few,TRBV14,TGTGCCAGCACAAGAAGCGGGAGAGGAGAGACCCAGTACTTC,CASTRSGRGETQYF
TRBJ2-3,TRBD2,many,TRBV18,TGTGCCAGCTCACCACCAAGCGGGGGGACAGATACGCAGTATTTT,CASSPPSGGTDTQYF
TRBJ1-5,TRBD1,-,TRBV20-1,TGCAGTGCTAGAGACCTTACAGGGGAGGCTCAGCCCCAGCATTTT,CSARDLTGEAQPQHF
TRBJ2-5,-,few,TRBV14,TGTGCCAGCAGCCAGCCCACCGGGACACCCCAAGAGACCCAGTACTTC,CASSQPTGTPQETQYF
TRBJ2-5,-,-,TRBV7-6,TGTGCCAGCAGCTTACAGGGGGGGACAGTTGTAGGGGAGACCCAGTACTTC,CASSLQGGTVVGETQYF
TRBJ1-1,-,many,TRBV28,TGTGCCAGCACCGCGGACACTGAAGCTTTCTTT,CASTADTEAFF
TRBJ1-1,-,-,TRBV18,TGTGCCAGCTCACCGAAACAACAGGGTGGAGCGACTGAAGCTTTCTTT,CASSPKQQGGATEAFF
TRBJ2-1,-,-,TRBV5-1,TGCGCCAGCAGCTTAATCCCCCGGGATGAGCAGTTCTTC,CASSLIPRDEQFF
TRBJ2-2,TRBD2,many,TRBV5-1,TGCGCCAGCAGCCGAGCGGGAGGCGGGAGCACCGGGGAGCTGTTTTTT,CASSRAGGGSTGELFF
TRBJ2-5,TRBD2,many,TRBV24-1,TGTGCCACCAGTGAGCCACTAGCGGCGCAAGAGACCCAGTACTTC,CATSEPLAAQETQYF
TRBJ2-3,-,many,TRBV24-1,TGTGCCACCAGTGATTATGGGACGAGGGACCGAGATACGCAGTATTTT,CATSDYGTRDRDTQYF
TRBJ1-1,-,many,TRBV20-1,TGCAGTGTCACGGGCAGGGGTGGAACTGAAGCTTTCTTT,CSVTGRGGTEAFF
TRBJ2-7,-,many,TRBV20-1,TGCAGTGCTAGAGCTGGGGGGCTCAACGAGCAGTACTTC,CSARAGGLNEQYF
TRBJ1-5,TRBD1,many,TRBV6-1,TGTGCCAGCATCCTAGGACAGGGTGGGAATCAGCCCCAGCATTTT,CASILGQGGNQPQHF
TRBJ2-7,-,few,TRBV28,TGTGCCAGCAGCCACCGCGAGGCAAGCGGCTACGAGCAGTACTTC,CASSHREASGYEQYF
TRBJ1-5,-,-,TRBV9,TGTGCCAGCAGCGTTACACAGGAAAATCAGCCCCAGCATTTT,CASSVTQENQPQHF
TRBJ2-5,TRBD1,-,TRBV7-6,TGTGCCAGCAGCACTGGGACAGGGTATGGGCAGACCCAGTACTTC,CASSTGTGYGQTQYF
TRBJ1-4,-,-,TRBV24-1,TGTGCCACCAGCAGTGATGGGGGAGAAAAACTGTTTTTT,CATSSDGGEKLFF
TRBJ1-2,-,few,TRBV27,TGTGCCAGCAGCCTGAACCCGGACACGGTTGGCTACACCTTC,CASSLNPDTVGYTF
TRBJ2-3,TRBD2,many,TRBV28,TGTGCCAGCCAACTCCCCCTAGCGGGGGGGAGCACAGATACGCAGTATTTT,CASQLPLAGGSTDTQYF
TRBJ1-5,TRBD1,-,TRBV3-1,TGTGCCAGCAGCCAAAACAGGGGGCATCAGCCCCAGCATTTT,CASSQNRGHQPQHF
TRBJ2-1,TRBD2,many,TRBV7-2,TGTGCCAGCAGCTTCACTAGCGGGGACAATGAGCAGTTCTTC,CASSFTSGDNEQFF
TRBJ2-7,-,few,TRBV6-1,TGTGCCAGCAGTCAGTTTTTGAGCGGACAATACGAGCAGTACTTC,CASSQFLSGQYEQYF
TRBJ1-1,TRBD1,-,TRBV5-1,TGCGCCAGCAGCTCGGGGCCGGGACAGCGTTATCAGGGGTACACTGAAGCTTTCTTT,CASSSGPGQRYQGYTEAFF
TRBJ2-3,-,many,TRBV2,TGTGCCAGCAGTGAAAAGGGTTTCGGAGATACGCAGTATTTT,CASSEKGFGDTQYF
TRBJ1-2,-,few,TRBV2,TGTGCCAGCAGTGAAGCAGGGGGTGCCTATGGCTACACCTTC,CASSEAGGAYGYTF
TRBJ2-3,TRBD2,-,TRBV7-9,TGTGCCAGCAGCTTCGACAGCGGGAGAGTAGATACGCAGTATTTT,CASSFDSGRVDTQYF
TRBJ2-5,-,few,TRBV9,TGTGCCAGCAGCTCGTCGCAAGGCGGAGAGACCCAGTACTTC,CASSSSQGGETQYF
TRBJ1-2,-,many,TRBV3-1,TGTGCCAGCAGCCAGGGGGTGAACTATGGCTACACCTTC,CASSQGVNYGYTF